The source of this T cell receptor (beta chain) is a study of shared T cell receptors in the human thymus. About this clone itself: In the same sample, other DNA sequences code for this CDR3.

The CDR3 has 14 amino acids. Germline loops: CDR1 SGHDT, CDR2 YYEEEE. The ends lost 1 base at V and 10 bases at J; junction bases unmatched: 5. TCRdb's table, derived via immunoSEQ multiplex PCR, lists solely in-frame clones and lacks some. Of hundreds of thousands of clones in the sample, 80% to 90% were seen once. The sample also formed part of further work on human thymus T cells.

The chain employs TRBV5-6 and TRBJ1-6; the match to TRBD1 covers 7 bases. This TCR was recovered from a boy younger than two with a congenital heart defect. Sequenced sample: thymocytes. The CDR3 here is CASSLKGGGSPLHF. Here the CDR3 DNA reads TGTGCCAGCAGCTTGAAAGGGGGCGGGTCACCCCTCCACTTT.